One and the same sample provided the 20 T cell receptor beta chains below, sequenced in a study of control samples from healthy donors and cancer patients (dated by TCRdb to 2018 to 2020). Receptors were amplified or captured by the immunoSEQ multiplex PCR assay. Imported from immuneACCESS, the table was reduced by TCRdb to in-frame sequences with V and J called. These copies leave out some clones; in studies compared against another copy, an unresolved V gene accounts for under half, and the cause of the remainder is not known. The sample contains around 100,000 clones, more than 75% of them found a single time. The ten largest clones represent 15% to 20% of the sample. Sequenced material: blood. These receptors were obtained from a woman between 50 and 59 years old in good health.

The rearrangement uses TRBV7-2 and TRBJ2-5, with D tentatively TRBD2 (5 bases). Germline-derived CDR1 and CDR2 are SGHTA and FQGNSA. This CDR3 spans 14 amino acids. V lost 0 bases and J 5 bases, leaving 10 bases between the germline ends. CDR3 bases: TGTGCCAGCAGCTTAGCGGGATGGAGGGAGACCCAGTACTTC. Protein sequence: CASSLAGWRETQYF. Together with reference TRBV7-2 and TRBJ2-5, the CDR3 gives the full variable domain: GAGVSQSPSNKVTEKGKDVELRCDPISGHTALYWYRQSLGQGLEFLIYFQGNSAPDKSGLPSDRFSAERTGGSVSTLTIQRTQQEDSAVYLCASSLAGWRETQYFGPGTRLLVL.

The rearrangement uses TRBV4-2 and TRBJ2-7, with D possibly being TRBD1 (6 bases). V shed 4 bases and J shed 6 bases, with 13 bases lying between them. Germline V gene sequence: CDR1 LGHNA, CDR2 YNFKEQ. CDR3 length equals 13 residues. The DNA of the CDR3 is TGTGCCAGCAGCCGTCCTGGACAGCCCGAGCAGTACTTC. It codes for CASSRPGQPEQYF.

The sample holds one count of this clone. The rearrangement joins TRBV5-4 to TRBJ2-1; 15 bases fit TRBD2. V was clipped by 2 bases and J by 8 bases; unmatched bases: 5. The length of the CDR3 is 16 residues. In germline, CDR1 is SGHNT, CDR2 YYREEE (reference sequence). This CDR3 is CASSFRGLAGGYEQFF. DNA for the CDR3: TGTGCCAGCAGCTTTAGGGGACTAGCGGGGGGTTATGAGCAGTTCTTC.

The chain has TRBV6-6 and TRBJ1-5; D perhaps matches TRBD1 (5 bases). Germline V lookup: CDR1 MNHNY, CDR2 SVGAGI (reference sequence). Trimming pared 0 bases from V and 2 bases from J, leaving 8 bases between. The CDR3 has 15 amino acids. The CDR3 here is CASSYSQGGNQPQHF. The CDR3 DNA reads TGTGCCAGCAGTTACTCTCAGGGTGGCAATCAGCCCCAGCATTTT.

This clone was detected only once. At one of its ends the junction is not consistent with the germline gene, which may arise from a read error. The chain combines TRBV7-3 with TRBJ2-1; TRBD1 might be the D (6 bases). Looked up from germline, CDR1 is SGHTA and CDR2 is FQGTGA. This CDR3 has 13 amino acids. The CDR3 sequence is CASSLTGFNEQFF. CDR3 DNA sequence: TGTGCCAGCAGCCTAACAGGGTTCAATGAGCAGTTCTTC.

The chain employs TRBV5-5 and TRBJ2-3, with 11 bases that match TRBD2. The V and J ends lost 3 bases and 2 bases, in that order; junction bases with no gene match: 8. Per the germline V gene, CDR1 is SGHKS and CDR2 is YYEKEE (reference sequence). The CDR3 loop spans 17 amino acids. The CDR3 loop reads CASSYLPGLAVTDTQYF. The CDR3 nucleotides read TGTGCCAGCAGCTATCTACCGGGACTAGCGGTCACAGATACGCAGTATTTT. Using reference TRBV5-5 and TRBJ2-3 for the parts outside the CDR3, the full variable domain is DAGVTQSPTHLIKTRGQQVTLRCSPISGHKSVSWYQQVLGQGPQFIFQYYEKEERGRGNFPDRFSARQFPNYSSELNVNALLLGDSALYLCASSYLPGLAVTDTQYFGPGTRLTVL.

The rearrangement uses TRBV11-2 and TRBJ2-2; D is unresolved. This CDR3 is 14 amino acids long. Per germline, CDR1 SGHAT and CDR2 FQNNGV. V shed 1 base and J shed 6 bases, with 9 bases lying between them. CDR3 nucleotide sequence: TGTGCCAGCAGCTTAGTGCGTAGTCCCGGGGAGCTGTTTTTT. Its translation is CASSLVRSPGELFF.

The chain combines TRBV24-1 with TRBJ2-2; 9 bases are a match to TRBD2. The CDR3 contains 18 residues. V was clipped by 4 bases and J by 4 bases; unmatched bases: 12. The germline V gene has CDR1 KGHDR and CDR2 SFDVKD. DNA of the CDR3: TGTGCCACCAGTGACCGACGGGGGACTAGCATTCTCACCGGGGAGCTGTTTTTT. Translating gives CATSDRRGTSILTGELFF.

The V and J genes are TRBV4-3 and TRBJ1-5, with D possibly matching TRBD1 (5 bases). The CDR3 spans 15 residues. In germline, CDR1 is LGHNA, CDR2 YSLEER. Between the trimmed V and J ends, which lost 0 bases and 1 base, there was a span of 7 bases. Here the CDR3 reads CASSQDQGSNQPQHF. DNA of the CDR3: TGCGCCAGCAGCCAAGATCAGGGCAGCAATCAGCCCCAGCATTTT.

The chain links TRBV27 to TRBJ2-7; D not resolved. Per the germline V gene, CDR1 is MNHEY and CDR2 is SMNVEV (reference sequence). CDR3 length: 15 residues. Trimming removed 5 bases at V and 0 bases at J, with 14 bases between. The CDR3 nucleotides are TGTGCCAGCAGTCCGGTGTGGGCCTCCTCCTACGAGCAGTACGTC. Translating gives CASSPVWASSYEQYV.

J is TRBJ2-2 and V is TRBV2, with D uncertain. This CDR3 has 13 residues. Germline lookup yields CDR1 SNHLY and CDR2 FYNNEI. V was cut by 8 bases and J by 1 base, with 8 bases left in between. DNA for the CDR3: TGTGCCAGCCTCGCCAGGAACACCGGGGAGCTGTTTTTT. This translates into CASLARNTGELFF.

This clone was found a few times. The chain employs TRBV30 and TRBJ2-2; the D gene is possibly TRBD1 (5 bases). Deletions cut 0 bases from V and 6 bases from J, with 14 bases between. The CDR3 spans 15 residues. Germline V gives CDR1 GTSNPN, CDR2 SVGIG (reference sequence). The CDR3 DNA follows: TGTGCCTGGAGTGTAGGCAGGGCGTACGCCGGGGAGCTGTTTTTT. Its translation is CAWSVGRAYAGELFF. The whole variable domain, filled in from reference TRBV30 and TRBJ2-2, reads SQTIHQWPATLVQPVGSPLSLECTVEGTSNPNLYWYRQAAGRGLQLLFYSVGIGQISSEVPQNLSASRPQDRQFILSSKKLLLSDSGFYLCAWSVGRAYAGELFFGEGSRLTVL.

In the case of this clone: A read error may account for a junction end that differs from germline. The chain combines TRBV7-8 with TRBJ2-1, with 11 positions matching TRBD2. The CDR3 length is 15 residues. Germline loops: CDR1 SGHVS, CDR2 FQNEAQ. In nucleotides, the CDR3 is TGTGCCAGCAGCCTAGCTAGCGGGGGGTACAATGAGCAGTTCTTC. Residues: CASSLASGGYNEQFF.

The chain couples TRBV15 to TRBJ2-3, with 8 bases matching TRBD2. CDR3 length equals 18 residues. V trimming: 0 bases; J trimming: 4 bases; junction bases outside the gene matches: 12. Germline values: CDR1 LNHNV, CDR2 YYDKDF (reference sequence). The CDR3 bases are TGTGCCACCAGCAGAGATCTGACAAGCGGGAGAAAGGCAGATACGCAGTATTTT. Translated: CATSRDLTSGRKADTQYF.

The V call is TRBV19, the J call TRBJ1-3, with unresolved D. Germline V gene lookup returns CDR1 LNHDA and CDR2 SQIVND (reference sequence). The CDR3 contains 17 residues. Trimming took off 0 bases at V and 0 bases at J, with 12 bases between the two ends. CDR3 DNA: TGTGCCAGTAGTATAGAGGGCGGCCGGTGCTCTGGAAACACCATATATTTT. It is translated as CASSIEGGRCSGNTIYF.

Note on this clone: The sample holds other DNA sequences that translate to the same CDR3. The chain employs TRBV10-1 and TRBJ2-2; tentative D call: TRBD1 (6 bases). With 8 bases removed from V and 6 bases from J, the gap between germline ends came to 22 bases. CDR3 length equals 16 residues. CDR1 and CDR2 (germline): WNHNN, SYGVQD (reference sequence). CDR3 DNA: TGCGCCAGCGGCAAGGGGTGGGGGCCCAGGGCCGGGGAGCTGTTTTTT. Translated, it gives CASGKGWGPRAGELFF.

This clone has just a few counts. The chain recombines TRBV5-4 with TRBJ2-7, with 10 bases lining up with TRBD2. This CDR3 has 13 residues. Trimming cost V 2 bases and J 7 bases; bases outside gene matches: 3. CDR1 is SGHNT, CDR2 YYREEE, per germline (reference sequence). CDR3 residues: CASSFASGGEQYF. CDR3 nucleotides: TGTGCCAGCAGCTTTGCTAGCGGGGGTGAGCAGTACTTC.

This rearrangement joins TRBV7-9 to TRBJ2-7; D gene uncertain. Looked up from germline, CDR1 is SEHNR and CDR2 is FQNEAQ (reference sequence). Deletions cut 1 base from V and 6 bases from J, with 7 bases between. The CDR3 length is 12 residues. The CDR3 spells CASSLGRTEQYF. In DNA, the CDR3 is TGTGCCAGCAGCTTAGGCAGGACCGAGCAGTACTTC.

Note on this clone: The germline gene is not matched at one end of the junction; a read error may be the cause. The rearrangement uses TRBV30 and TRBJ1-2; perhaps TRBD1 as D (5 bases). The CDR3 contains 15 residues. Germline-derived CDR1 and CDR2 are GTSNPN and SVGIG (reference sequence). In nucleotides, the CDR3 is TGTGCCTGGAGCCCATTTTCAGGGTTTCCTAAGTACGCGATCTTC. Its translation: CAWSPFSGFPKYAIF.

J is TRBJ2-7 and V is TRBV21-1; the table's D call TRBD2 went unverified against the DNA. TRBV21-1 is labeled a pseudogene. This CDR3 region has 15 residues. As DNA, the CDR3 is TGTGCCAGCAGCAAAGGCAGGACTAGCAGCTACGAGCAGTACGTC. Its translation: CASSKGRTSSYEQYV.